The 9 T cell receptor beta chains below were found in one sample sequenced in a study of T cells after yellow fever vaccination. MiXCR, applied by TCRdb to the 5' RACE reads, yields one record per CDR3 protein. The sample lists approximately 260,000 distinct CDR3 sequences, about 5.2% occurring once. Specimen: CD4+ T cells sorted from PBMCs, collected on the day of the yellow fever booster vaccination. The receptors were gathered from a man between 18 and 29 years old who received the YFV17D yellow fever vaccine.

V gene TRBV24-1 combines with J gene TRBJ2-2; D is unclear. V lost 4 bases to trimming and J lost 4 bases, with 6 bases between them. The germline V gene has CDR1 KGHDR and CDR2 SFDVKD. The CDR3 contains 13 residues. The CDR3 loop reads CATSEPGTGELFF. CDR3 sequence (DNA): TGTGCCACCAGTGAACCGGGCACCGGGGAGCTGTTTTTT.

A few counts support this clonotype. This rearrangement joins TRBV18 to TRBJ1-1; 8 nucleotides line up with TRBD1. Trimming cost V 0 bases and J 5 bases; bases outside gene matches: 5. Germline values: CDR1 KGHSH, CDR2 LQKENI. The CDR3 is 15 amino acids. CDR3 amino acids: CASSPPRTGRTEAFF. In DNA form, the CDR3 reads TGTGCCAGCTCACCACCGAGGACAGGGAGGACTGAAGCTTTCTTT. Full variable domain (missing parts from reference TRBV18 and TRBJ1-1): NAGVMQNPRHLVRRRGQEARLRCSPMKGHSHVYWYRQLPEEGLKFMVYLQKENIIDESGMPKERFSAEFPKEGPSILRIQQVVRGDSAAYFCASSPPRTGRTEAFFGQGTRLTVV.

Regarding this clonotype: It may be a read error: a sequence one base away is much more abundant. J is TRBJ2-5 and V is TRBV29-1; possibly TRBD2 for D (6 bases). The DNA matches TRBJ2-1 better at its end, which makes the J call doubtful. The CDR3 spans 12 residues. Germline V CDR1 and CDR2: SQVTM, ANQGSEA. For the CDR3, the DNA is TGCAGCGGGGGACTTCTCTCGGAGACCCAGTTCTTC. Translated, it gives CSGGLLSETQFF.

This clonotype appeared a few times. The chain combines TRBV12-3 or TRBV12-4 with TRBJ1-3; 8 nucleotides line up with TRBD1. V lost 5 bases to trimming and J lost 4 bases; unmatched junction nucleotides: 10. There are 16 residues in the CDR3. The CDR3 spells CASSPTGQGLGNTIYF. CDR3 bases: TGTGCCAGCAGTCCCACCGGACAGGGTCTCGGAAACACCATATATTTT.

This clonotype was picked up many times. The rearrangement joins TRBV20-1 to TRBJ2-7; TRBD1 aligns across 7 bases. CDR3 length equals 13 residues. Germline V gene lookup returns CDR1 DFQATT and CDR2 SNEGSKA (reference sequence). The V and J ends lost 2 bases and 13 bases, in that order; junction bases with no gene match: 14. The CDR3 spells CSARTPGTVLGYF. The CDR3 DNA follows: TGCAGTGCTAGAACGCCCGGGACAGTTCTTGGTTACTTC.

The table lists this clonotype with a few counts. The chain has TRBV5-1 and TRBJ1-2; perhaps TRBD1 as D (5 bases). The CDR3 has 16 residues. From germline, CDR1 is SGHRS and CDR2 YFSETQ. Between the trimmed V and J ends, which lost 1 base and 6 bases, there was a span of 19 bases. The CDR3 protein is CASSLPLQGGLDGYTF. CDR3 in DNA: TGCGCCAGCAGCTTGCCCCTCCAGGGCGGGTTGGATGGCTACACCTTC.

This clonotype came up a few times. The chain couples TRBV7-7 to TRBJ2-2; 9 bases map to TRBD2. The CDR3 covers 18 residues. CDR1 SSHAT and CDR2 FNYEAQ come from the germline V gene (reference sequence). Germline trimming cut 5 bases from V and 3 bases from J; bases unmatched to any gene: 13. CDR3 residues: CASSPHSAAGGHTGELFF. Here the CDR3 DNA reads TGTGCCAGCAGCCCGCATTCGGCAGCGGGGGGACACACCGGGGAGCTGTTTTTT.

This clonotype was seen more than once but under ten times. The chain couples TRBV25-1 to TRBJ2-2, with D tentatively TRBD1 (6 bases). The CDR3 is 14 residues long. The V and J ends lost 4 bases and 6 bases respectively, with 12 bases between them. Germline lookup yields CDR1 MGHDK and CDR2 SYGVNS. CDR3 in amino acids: CASSVRGTPGELFF. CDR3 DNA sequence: TGTGCCAGCAGTGTGAGGGGGACACCCGGGGAGCTGTTTTTT.

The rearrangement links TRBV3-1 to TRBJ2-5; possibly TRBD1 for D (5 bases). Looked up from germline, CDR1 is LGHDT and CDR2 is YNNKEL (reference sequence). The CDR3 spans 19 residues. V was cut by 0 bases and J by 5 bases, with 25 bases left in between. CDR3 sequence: CASSQDLLDTSIYTETQYF. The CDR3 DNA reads TGTGCCAGCAGCCAAGATCTCTTGGACACTTCAATTTATACGGAGACCCAGTACTTC.